What follows is one T cell receptor beta chain and its context. The antigen is undetermined. Sequencing used immunoSEQ multiplex PCR; TCRdb keeps in-frame clones, though not all of them. The repertoire holds about 120,000 clones, with 85% to 90% as singletons. Germline V gene lookup returns CDR1 LNHDA and CDR2 SQIVND (reference sequence). The CDR3 is 13 residues long. The V and J ends lost 5 bases and 5 bases respectively, with 12 bases between them. These data originate in a study of T cell responses to AZD1222 COVID-19 vaccine. Study-wide results and caveats: In a largely white British group with more females than males, clonal diversity was possibly underestimated. Repertoire sampling was restricted to post-peak T cell response timepoints. Vaccination with two AZD1222 doses was followed by a rise in Spike-specific TCR breadth and depth.

The receptor comes from an adult in good health. Specimen: peripheral blood, collected on day 0 of MenACWY control vaccination. The J gene is TRBJ2-5, the V gene TRBV19; no reliable D call. In nucleotides, the CDR3 is TGTGCCAGTAGTTATTTTTTCGGTGAGACCCAGTACTTC. This translates into CASSYFFGETQYF.